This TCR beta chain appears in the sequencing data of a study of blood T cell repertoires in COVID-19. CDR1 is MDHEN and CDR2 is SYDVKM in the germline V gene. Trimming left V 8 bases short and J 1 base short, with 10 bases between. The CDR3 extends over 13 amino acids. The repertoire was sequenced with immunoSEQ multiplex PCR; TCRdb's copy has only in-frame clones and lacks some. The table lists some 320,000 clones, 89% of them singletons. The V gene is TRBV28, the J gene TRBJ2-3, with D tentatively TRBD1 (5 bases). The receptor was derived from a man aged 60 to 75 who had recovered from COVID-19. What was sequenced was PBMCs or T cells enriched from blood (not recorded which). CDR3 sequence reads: CASGLGGTDTQYF. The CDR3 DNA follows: TGTGCCAGCGGCTTAGGGGGCACAGATACGCAGTATTTT.